The source of this T cell receptor (beta chain) is a study of blood T cell repertoires in COVID-19. Repertoires were generated with immunoSEQ multiplex PCR, while TCRdb's copy carries only in-frame clones and drops some. The profile shows about 360,000 clones, about 87% of them singletons. This TCR derives from a man in his forties or fifties in a cohort exposed to, infected with or recovered from COVID-19 (not recorded which). Sequences were obtained from PBMCs or T cells enriched from blood (not recorded which).

The CDR3 reads CASSFWGTESEAFF. As DNA, the CDR3 is TGCGCCAGCAGCTTTTGGGGGACAGAGTCTGAAGCTTTCTTT. The J gene is TRBJ1-1, the V gene TRBV5-1; 7 bases are shared with TRBD1. Germline V gene lookup returns CDR1 SGHRS and CDR2 YFSETQ. This CDR3 region has 14 residues. Trimming took 2 bases from V and 6 from J; bases not matched to a gene: 7. The full variable domain, in which reference TRBV5-1 and TRBJ1-1 provide the parts outside the CDR3, is KAGVTQTPRYLIKTRGQQVTLSCSPISGHRSVSWYQQTPGQGLQFLFEYFSETQRNKGNFPGRFSGRQFSNSRSEMNVSTLELGDSALYLCASSFWGTESEAFFGQGTRLTVV.